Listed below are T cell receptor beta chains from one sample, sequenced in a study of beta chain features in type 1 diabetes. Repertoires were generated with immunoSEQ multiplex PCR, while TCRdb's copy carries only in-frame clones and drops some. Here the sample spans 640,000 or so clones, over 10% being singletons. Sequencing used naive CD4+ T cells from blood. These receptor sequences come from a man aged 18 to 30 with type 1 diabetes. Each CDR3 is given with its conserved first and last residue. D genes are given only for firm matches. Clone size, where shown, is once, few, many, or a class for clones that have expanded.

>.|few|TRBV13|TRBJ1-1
TGTGCCAGCAGCTACGGACGAGGGAGGGGTACTGAAGCTTTCTTT
CASSYGRGRGTEAFF
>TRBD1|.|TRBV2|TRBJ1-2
TGTGCCAGCAGTGGACAGGGGCTAAACTATGGCTACACCTTC
CASSGQGLNYGYTF
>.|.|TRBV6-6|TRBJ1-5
TGTGCCAGCAGTTACGACCAGCAGCCCCAGCATTTT
CASSYDQQPQHF
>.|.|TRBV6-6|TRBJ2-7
TGTGCCAGCAGTTACACTGGGGACAACGAGCAGTACTTC
CASSYTGDNEQYF
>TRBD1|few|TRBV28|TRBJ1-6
TGTGCCAGCAGCTCCGCGGACAGGGGCCTCCACTTT
CASSSADRGLHF
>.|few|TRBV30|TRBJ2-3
TGTGCCTGGAGTCGGGGCGGGGATCACACAGATACGCAGTATTTT
CAWSRGGDHTDTQYF
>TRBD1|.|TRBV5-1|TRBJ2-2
TGCGCCAGCAGCCCGGGCGGACAGGGGCGCGGGGAGCTGTTTTTT
CASSPGGQGRGELFF
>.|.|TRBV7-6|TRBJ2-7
TGTGCCAGCAGCTTAGCGGTGGCGACCTACGAGCAGTACTTC
CASSLAVATYEQYF
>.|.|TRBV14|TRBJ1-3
TGTGCCAGCAGCCAGTTAGGCCCCTCTGGAAACACCATATATTTT
CASSQLGPSGNTIYF
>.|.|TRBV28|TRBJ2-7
TGTGCCAGCAGTTCCGGTCCCTATTACGAGCAGTACTTC
CASSSGPYYEQYF
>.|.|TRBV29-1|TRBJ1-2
TGCAGCGCAGCCTATAGTTCCCAAGGCTACACCTTC
CSAAYSSQGYTF
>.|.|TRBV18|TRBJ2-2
TGTGCCAGCTCACCTCTAATTGGCAGGGAGACCGGGGAGCTGTTTTTT
CASSPLIGRETGELFF
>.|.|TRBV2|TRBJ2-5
TGTGCCAGCACTCTCGGACAAATCCAAGAGACCCAGTACTTC
CASTLGQIQETQYF
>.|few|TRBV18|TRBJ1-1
TGTGCCAGCTCACCTACCTCTCAGGTGAACACTGAAGCTTTCTTT
CASSPTSQVNTEAFF
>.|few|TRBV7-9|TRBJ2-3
TGTGCCAGCAGCTTAGCACGGGGACCAGGGTCCACAGATACGCAGTATTTT
CASSLARGPGSTDTQYF
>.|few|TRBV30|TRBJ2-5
TGTGCCTGGAGCCGACCGAGAGGGCTGAGGTCCGAGACCCAGTACTTC
CAWSRPRGLRSETQYF
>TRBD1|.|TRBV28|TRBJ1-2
TGCGCCGGGGGGACAGACTATGGCTACACCTTC
CAGGTDYGYTF
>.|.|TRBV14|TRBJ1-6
TGTGCCAGCAACGGGGCAGGGATGGATTCACCCCTCCACTTT
CASNGAGMDSPLHF
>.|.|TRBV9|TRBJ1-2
TGTGCCAGCAGCGTAGCTCTGGCCGATATCTATGGCTACACCTTC
CASSVALADIYGYTF
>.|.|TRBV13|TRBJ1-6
TGTGCCAGCAGCCAACAGGGAAGCAATTCACCCCTCCACTTT
CASSQQGSNSPLHF
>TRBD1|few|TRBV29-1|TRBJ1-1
TGCAGCGTTGGGACAGGGAACACTGAAGCTTTCTTT
CSVGTGNTEAFF
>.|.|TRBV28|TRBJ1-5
TGTGCCAGCAGCACCGGGACACTTTTTCAGCCCCAGCATTTT
CASSTGTLFQPQHF
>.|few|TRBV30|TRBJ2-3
TGTGCCTGGAGTAGAGACAGCGAGTACACAGATACGCAGTATTTT
CAWSRDSEYTDTQYF
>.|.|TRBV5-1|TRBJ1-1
TGCGCCAGCAGCCCCCGGGACAAAAACACTGAAGCTTTCTTT
CASSPRDKNTEAFF
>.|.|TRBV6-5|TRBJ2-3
TGTGCCAGCAGTTACGGTTCAAGCACAGATACGCAGTATTTT
CASSYGSSTDTQYF
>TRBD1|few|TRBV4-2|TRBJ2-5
TGTGCCAGCAGCCAAGATCAGGCAGGGGGTACCCAAGAGACCCAGTACTTC
CASSQDQAGGTQETQYF
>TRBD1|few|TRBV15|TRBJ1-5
TGTGCCACCAGCAGAGCGCAGGGGGCCGGCAATCAGCCCCAGCATTTT
CATSRAQGAGNQPQHF
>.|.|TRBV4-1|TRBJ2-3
TGCGCCAGCAGCCAAGATTACGCCTTAGTTGGGACAGATACGCAGTATTTT
CASSQDYALVGTDTQYF
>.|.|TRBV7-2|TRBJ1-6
TGTGCCAGCAGCCCCGTCGTCCTCGATTCACCCCTCCACTTT
CASSPVVLDSPLHF